A selection of T cell receptor beta chains follows, all from one sample in a study of T cell clonotyping in hematopoietic cell transplantation. Sequenced by immunoSEQ multiplex PCR; TCRdb stores in-frame clones only, minus some. This table holds about 29,000 clones, about 80% found once. Sequencing used peripheral blood mononuclear cells, obtained before stem cell transplant. Source of these receptors: a woman aged 30 to 39 with chronic myeloid leukemia. Some clones in this sample may be carry-over from other donors' samples. Each CDR3 is given with its conserved first and last residue. The D gene is left open where the match is weak. Clone size is not always given. Where it is, it says once, few, many or a class for expanded clones.

>TRBV30|NA|TRBD1|TRBJ2-7
CAWMTGGGYEQYF
TGTGCCTGGATGACAGGGGGAGGGTACGAGCAGTACTTC
>TRBV30|NA|NA|TRBJ1-1
CAWLGGGGLRRNTEAFF
TGTGCCTGGTTAGGTGGTGGTGGGCTTAGACGGAACACTGAAGCTTTCTTT
>TRBV25-1|NA|NA|TRBJ1-6
CASSLGANNNSPLHF
TGTGCCAGCAGTCTCGGCGCGAATAATAATTCACCCCTCCACTTT
>TRBV6-5|NA|NA|TRBJ1-3
CASSEDSGNTIYF
TGTGCCAGCAGTGAGGACTCTGGAAACACCATATATTTT
>TRBV4-1|few|NA|TRBJ1-2
CASSQGTGYGYTF
TGCGCCAGCAGCCAAGGCACAGGCTATGGCTACACCTTC
>TRBV2|NA|NA|TRBJ2-7
CASSPEYSKHYEQYF
TGTGCCAGCAGCCCGGAGTATAGCAAGCACTACGAGCAGTACTTC
>TRBV4-2|NA|NA|TRBJ1-1
CASSGNQAFF
TGTGCCAGCAGCGGTAACCAAGCTTTCTTT
>TRBV6-5|NA|TRBD1|TRBJ2-7
CASRYGQGHEQYF
TGTGCCAGCAGATACGGACAGGGCCACGAGCAGTACTTC
>TRBV11-2|NA|NA|TRBJ1-6
CASSLLSTNSPLHF
TGTGCCAGCAGCTTACTGTCGACCAATTCACCCCTCCACTTT
>TRBV11-2|NA|NA|TRBJ2-3
CASSPRSGVGTDTQYF
TGTGCCAGCAGCCCGCGGTCAGGGGTGGGCACAGATACGCAGTATTTT
>TRBV19|NA|NA|TRBJ1-2
CASSPGRKTNYGYTF
TGTGCCAGTAGCCCGGGGAGAAAGACTAACTATGGCTACACCTTC
>TRBV28|NA|NA|TRBJ1-5
CASSSSLFQPQHF
TGTGCCAGCAGTTCAAGTCTATTCCAGCCCCAGCATTTT
>TRBV5-6|once|NA|TRBJ2-3
CASSLIESTDTQYF
TGTGCCAGCAGCTTGATAGAAAGCACAGATACGCAGTATTTT
>TRBV19|NA|NA|TRBJ1-6
CASSMEGGSPLHF
TGTGCCAGTAGTATGGAGGGGGGATCACCCCTCCACTTT
>TRBV29-1|NA|NA|TRBJ2-2
CSVDGYSNTGELFF
TGCAGCGTTGATGGGTATTCGAACACCGGGGAGCTGTTTTTT
>TRBV20-1|NA|NA|TRBJ2-7
CSAMKGYEQYF
TGCAGTGCAATGAAGGGATACGAGCAGTACTTC
>TRBV9|NA|NA|TRBJ2-3
CASSVEGTTSTDTQYF
TGTGCCAGCAGCGTAGAGGGGACAACTAGCACAGATACGCAGTATTTT
>TRBV27|NA|NA|TRBJ1-6
CASRDRSSYNSPLHF
TGTGCCAGCCGCGACAGGTCCTCCTATAATTCACCCCTCCACTTT
>TRBV7-8|NA|NA|TRBJ1-2
CASSLSSYGYTF
TGTGCCAGCAGCTTAAGCTCCTATGGCTACACCTTC
>TRBV6-6|NA|TRBD1|TRBJ1-2
CASSYSPQGQNYGYTF
TGTGCCAGCAGTTATTCCCCACAGGGGCAGAACTATGGCTACACCTTC
>TRBV27|NA|TRBD1|TRBJ1-2
CASSPGGGAGYGYTF
TGTGCCAGCAGTCCAGGGGGAGGGGCGGGCTATGGCTACACCTTC
>TRBV10-3|few|TRBD2|TRBJ2-3
CAIGLVGRTDTQYF
TGTGCCATCGGACTAGTGGGTCGGACAGATACGCAGTATTTT